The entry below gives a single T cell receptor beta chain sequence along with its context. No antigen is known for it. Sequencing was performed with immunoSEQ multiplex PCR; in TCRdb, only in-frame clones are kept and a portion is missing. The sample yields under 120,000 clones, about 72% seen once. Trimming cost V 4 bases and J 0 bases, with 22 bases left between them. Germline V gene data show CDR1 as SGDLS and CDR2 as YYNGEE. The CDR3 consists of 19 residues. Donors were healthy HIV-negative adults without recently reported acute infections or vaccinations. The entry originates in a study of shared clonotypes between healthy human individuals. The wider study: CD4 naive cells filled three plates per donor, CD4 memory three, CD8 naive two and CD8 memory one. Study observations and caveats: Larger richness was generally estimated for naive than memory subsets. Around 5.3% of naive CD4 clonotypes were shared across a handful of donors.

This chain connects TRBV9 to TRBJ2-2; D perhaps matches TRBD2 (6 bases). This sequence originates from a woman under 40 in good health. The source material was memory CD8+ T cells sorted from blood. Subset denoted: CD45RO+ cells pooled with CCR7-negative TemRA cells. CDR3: CASSPRSRSGPTNTGELFF. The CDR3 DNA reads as TGTGCCAGCAGCCCCCGAAGTAGGAGCGGGCCTACGAACACCGGGGAGCTGTTTTTT.